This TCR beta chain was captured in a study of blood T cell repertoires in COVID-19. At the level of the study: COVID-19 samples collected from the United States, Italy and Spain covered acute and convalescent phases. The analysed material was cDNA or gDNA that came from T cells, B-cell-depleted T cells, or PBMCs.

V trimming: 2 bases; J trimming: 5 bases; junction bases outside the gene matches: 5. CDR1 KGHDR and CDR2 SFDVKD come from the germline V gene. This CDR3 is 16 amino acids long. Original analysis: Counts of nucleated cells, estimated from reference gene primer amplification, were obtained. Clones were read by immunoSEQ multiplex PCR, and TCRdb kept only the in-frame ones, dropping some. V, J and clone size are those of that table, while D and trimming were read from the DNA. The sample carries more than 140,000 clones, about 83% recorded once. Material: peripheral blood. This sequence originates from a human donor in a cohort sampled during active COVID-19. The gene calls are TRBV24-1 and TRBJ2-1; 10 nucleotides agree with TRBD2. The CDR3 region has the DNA TGTGCCACCAGTGATTCTAGCGGGGGACCCCACAATGAGCAGTTCTTC. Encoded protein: CATSDSSGGPHNEQFF.